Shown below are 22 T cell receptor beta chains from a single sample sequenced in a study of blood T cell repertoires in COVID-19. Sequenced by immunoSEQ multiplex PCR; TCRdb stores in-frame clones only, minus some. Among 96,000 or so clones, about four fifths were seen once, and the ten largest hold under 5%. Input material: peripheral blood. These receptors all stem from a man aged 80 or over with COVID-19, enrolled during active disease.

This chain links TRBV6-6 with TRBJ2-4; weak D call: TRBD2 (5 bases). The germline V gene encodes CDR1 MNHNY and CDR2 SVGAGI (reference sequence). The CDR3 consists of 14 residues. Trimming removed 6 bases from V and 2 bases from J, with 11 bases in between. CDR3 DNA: TGTGCCAGCAGCCCGGCCGGGACCAAAAACATTCAGTACTTC. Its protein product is CASSPAGTKNIQYF.

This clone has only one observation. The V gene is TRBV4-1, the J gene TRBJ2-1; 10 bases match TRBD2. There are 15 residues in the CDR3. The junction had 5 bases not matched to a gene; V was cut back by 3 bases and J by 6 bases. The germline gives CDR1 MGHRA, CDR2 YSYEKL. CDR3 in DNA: TGCGCCAGCAGCCAGCTAGCGGGAGTTAGCAATGAGCAGTTCTTC. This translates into CASSQLAGVSNEQFF.

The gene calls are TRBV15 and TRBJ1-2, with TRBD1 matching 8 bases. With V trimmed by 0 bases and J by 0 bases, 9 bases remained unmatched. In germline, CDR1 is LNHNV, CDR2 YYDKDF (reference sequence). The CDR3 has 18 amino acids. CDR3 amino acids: CATSRDLGQDFSNYGYTF. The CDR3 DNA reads TGTGCCACCAGCAGAGATCTGGGACAGGATTTTTCTAACTATGGCTACACCTTC.

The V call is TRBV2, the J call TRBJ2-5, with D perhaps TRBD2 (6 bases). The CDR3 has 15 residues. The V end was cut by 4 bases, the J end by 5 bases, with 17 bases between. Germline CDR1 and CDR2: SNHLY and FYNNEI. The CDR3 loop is CASSVGTTSGETQYF. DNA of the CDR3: TGTGCCAGCAGTGTAGGGACCACCAGCGGGGAGACCCAGTACTTC.

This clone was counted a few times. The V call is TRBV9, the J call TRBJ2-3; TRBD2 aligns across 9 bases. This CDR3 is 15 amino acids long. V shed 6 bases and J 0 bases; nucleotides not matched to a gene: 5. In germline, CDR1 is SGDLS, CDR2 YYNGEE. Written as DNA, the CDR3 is TGTGCCAGCAACCTAGCGGGATTAAGCACAGATACGCAGTATTTT. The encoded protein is CASNLAGLSTDTQYF.

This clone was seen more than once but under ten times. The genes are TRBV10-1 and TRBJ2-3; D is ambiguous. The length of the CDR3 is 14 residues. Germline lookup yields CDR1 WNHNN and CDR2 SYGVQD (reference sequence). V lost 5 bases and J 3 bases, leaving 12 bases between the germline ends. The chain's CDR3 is CASSRRMETDTQYF. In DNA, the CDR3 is TGCGCCAGCAGTCGCCGGATGGAGACAGATACGCAGTATTTT.

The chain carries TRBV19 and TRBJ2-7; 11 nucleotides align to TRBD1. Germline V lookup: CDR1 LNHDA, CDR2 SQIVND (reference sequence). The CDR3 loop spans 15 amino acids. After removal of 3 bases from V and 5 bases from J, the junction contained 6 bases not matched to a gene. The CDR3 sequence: CASSMKGQGVHEQYF. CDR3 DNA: TGTGCCAGTAGTATGAAGGGACAGGGGGTCCACGAGCAGTACTTC.

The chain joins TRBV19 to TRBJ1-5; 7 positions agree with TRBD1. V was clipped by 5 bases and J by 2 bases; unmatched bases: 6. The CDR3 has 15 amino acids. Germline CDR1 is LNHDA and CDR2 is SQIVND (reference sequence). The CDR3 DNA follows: TGTGCCAGTAGTTTTTACAGGGGCGGCAATCAGCCCCAGCATTTT. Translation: CASSFYRGGNQPQHF.

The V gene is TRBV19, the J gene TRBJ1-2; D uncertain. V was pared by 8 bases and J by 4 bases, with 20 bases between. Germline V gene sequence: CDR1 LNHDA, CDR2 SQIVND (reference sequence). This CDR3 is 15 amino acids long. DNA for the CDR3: TGTGCCAGTCGCTTTAGCGTTGGGCAAATCTATGGCTACACCTTC. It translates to CASRFSVGQIYGYTF.

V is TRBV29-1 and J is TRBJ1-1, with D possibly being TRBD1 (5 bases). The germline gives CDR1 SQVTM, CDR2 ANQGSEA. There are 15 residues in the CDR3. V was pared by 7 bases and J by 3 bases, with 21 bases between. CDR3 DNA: TGCAGCGCCCCGGACGACAGCGGGCAATACACTGAAGCTTTCTTT. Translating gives CSAPDDSGQYTEAFF.

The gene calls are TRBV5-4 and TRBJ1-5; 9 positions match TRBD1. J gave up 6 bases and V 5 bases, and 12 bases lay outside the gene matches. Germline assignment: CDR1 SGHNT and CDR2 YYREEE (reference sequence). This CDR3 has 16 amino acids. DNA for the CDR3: TGTGCCAGCAGTAATGCCGGGACAGGGAATGTTCAGCCCCAGCATTTT. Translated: CASSNAGTGNVQPQHF. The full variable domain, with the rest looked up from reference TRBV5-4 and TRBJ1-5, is ETGVTQSPTHLIKTRGQQVTLRCSSQSGHNTVSWYQQALGQGPQFIFQYYREEENGRGNFPPRFSGLQFPNYSSELNVNALELDDSALYLCASSNAGTGNVQPQHFGDGTRLSIL.

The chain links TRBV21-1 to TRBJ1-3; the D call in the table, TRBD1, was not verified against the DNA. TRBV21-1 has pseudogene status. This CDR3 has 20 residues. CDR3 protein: CASSKAQVGQPPGSGNTIYF. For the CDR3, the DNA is TGTGCCAGCAGCAAAGCGCAGGTGGGACAGCCTCCCGGCTCTGGAAACACCATATATTTT.

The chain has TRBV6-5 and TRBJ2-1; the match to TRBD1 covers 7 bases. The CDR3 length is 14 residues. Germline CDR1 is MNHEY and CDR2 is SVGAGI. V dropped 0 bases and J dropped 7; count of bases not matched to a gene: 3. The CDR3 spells CASSYSTGWNEQFF. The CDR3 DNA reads TGTGCCAGCAGTTACTCGACAGGGTGGAATGAGCAGTTCTTC.

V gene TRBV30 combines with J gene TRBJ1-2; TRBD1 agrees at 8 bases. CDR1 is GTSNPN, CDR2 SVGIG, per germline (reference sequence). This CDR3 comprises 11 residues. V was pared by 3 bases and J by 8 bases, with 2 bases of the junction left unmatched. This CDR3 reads CAWSGTGGYTF. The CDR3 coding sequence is TGTGCCTGGAGCGGGACAGGCGGCTACACCTTC.

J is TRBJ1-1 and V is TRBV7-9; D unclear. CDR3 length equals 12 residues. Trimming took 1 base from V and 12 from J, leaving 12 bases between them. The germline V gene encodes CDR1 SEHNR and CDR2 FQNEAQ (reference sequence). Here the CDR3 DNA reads TGTGCCAGCAGCTTAGTCGGAGTTTCGACTTTCTTT. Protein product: CASSLVGVSTFF.

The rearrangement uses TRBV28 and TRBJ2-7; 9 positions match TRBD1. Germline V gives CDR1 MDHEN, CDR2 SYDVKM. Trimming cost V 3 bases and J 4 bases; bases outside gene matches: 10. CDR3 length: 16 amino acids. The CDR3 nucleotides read TGTGCCAGCAGTTTCATCGGGACAGGGCAAGGGTACGAGCAGTACTTC. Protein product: CASSFIGTGQGYEQYF.

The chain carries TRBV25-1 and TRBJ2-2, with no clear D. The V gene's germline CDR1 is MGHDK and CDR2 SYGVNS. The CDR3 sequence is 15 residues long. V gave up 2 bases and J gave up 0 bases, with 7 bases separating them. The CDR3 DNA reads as TGTGCCAGCAGTGAACCCAGGTCGAACACCGGGGAGCTGTTTTTT. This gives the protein CASSEPRSNTGELFF.

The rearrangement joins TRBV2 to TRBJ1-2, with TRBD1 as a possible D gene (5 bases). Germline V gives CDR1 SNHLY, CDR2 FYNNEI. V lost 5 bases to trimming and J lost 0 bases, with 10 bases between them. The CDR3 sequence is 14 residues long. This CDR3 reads CASSFGHSNYGYTF. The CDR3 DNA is TGTGCCAGCAGTTTCGGACACTCTAACTATGGCTACACCTTC.

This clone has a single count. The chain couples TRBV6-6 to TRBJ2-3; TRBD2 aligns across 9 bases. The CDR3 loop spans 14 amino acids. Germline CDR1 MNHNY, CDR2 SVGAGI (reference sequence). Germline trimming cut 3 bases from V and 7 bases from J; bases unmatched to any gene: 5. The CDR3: CASSYLSGGYTQYF. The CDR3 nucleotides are TGTGCCAGCAGTTATCTTAGCGGGGGATATACGCAGTATTTT.

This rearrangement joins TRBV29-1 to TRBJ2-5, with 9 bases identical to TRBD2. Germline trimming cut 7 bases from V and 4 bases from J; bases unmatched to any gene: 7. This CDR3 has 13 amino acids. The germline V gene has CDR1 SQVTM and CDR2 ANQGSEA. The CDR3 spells CSGGTSRGETQYF. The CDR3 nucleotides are TGCAGCGGGGGGACTAGCCGAGGAGAGACCCAGTACTTC.

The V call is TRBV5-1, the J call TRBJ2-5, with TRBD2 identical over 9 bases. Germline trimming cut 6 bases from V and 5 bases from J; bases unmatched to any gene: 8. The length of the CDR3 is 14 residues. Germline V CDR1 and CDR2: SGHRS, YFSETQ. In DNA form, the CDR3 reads TGCGCCAGCAAGGATTTAGCGGGGGACGAGACCCAGTACTTC. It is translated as CASKDLAGDETQYF.

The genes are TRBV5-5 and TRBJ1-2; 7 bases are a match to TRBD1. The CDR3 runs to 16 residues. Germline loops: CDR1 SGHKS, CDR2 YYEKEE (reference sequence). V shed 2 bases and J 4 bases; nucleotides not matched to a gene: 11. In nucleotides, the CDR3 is TGTGCCAGCAGCTTTAATGATAGGGGGCCGAGCTATGGCTACACCTTC. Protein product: CASSFNDRGPSYGYTF.